This T cell receptor (beta chain) was retrieved from a study of beta chain features in type 1 diabetes. CD45RO/CCR7/CD25/CD127/CD95/CD27 sorting isolated CD4+ naive, central memory, regulatory and stem cell-like memory cells. Without exception, sorted populations had purity beyond 95%. Comment on this clone: Its antigen is still unknown.

General observations from the study: Insertions were fewer and deletions more numerous at VDJ junctions in type 1 diabetes patients. Reads derived from cDNA could over-represent cells showing high TCR expression.

Reverse transcription of all isolated RNA meant that expressed TCRB transcripts were sequenced. The repertoire was sequenced with immunoSEQ multiplex PCR; TCRdb's copy has only in-frame clones and lacks some. This repertoire shows 310,000 or so clones, 8% to 13% found once; its top ten account for about 0.015%. Germline CDR1 is SGHTA and CDR2 is FQGNSA. The V segment lost 5 bases and the J segment 4 bases; nucleotides outside the gene matches: 9. The length of the CDR3 is 15 residues. This receptor was obtained from a woman in her twenties or thirties in good health. The gene calls are TRBV7-2 and TRBJ2-3, with 7 bases that match TRBD1. Sequenced sample: naive CD4+ T cells from blood. The CDR3 loop is CASSLGQPGADTQYF. For the CDR3, the DNA is TGTGCCAGCAGCCTGGGACAGCCAGGGGCAGATACGCAGTATTTT.